The 22 T cell receptor beta chains presented below share a single source sample, sequenced in a study of blood T cell repertoires in COVID-19. The method was immunoSEQ multiplex PCR; TCRdb's version includes in-frame clones alone and lacks a portion of them. The table lists about 210,000 clones, about four fifths of them singletons. Sequenced material: PBMCs or T cells enriched from blood (not recorded which). These receptors all stem from a woman in her forties or fifties with acute COVID-19.

V gene TRBV2 combines with J gene TRBJ2-5; 7 nucleotides align to TRBD2. The CDR3 contains 15 residues. V shed 4 bases, J shed 1 base, and the junction held 6 bases outside the gene matches. CDR1 is SNHLY, CDR2 FYNNEI, per germline. The CDR3: CASSVGGTTQETQYF. CDR3 sequence (DNA): TGTGCCAGCAGTGTGGGGGGGACCACCCAAGAGACCCAGTACTTC.

V and J are TRBV5-1 and TRBJ2-7; 13 bases map to TRBD2. The junction had 9 bases not matched to a gene; V was cut back by 0 bases and J by 6 bases. The CDR3 has 17 residues. Germline V lookup: CDR1 SGHRS, CDR2 YFSETQ. The CDR3 region has the DNA TGCGCCAGCAGCTTGGACGGACTAGCGGGAGTAAGCGGCGAGCAGTACTTC. Its translation is CASSLDGLAGVSGEQYF.

This rearrangement joins TRBV6-5 to TRBJ2-6; 7 nucleotides align to TRBD1. J gave up 1 base and V 6 bases, and 3 bases lay outside the gene matches. Germline-derived CDR1 and CDR2 are MNHEY and SVGAGI. The CDR3 is 15 residues long. The CDR3 bases are TGTGCCAGCAGAACAGGGGTATCTGGGGCCAACGTCCTGACTTTC. Translation: CASRTGVSGANVLTF.

This chain joins TRBV5-8 and TRBJ2-5, with 11 bases matching TRBD2. This CDR3 has 15 amino acids. The V segment lost 1 base and the J segment 7 bases; nucleotides outside the gene matches: 6. Germline loops: CDR1 SGHTS, CDR2 YDEGEE. The CDR3: CASSLRLAGRLTQYF. The CDR3 DNA follows: TGTGCCAGCAGCTTGAGACTAGCGGGGCGTTTGACCCAGTACTTC.

V is TRBV20-1 and J is TRBJ2-7; D is unclear. This CDR3 spans 11 amino acids. V was clipped by 6 bases and J by 1 base, with 7 bases between them. Germline-derived CDR1 and CDR2 are DFQATT and SNEGSKA (reference sequence). The CDR3 region has the DNA TGCAGTGCGGCGGAGTCCTACGAGCAGTACTTC. Protein product: CSAAESYEQYF.

The chain couples TRBV18 to TRBJ1-5; D gene uncertain. Trimming left V 5 bases short and J 4 bases short, with 9 bases between. CDR1 and CDR2 from the germline V gene are KGHSH and LQKENI. The CDR3 has 13 residues. CDR3 region: CASSTGGNQPQHF. The CDR3 nucleotides are TGTGCCAGCTCAACGGGCGGGAATCAGCCCCAGCATTTT.

The rearrangement joins TRBV5-1 to TRBJ2-1, with D perhaps TRBD2 (5 bases). The germline gives CDR1 SGHRS, CDR2 YFSETQ. Trimming took 0 bases from V and 5 from J, leaving 12 bases between them. This CDR3 is 15 amino acids long. CDR3 DNA sequence: TGCGCCAGCAGCTTGGCCAGCGGAAGAAACAATGAGCAGTTCTTC. Translated, it gives CASSLASGRNNEQFF.

V is TRBV11-2 and J is TRBJ1-5; 11 nucleotides match TRBD1. The CDR3 covers 18 residues. V trimming: 5 bases; J trimming: 3 bases; junction bases outside the gene matches: 12. From germline, CDR1 is SGHAT and CDR2 FQNNGV. Here the CDR3 reads CASSGSGQGAVFNQPQHF. Here the CDR3 DNA reads TGTGCCAGCAGCGGAAGTGGACAGGGGGCCGTATTCAATCAGCCCCAGCATTTT.

J is TRBJ2-5 and V is TRBV7-2, with D tentatively TRBD1 (6 bases). Germline CDR1 SGHTA, CDR2 FQGNSA. Trimming stripped 0 bases from V and 1 base from J, with 12 bases between. There are 16 residues in the CDR3. The CDR3 nucleotides are TGTGCCAGCAGCTTAGCCCTAGACAGGCCCCAAGAGACCCAGTACTTC. It codes for CASSLALDRPQETQYF.

This chain uses TRBV7-8 with TRBJ1-2; weak D call: TRBD1 (5 bases). This CDR3 region has 14 residues. Trimming shortened V by 1 base and J by 3 bases, and 9 bases separated the two germline ends. The germline CDR1 and CDR2 sequences are SGHVS and FQNEAQ. The CDR3 DNA reads as TGTGCCAGCAGCTTAGATCAGGGATACTATGGCTACACCTTC. Translation gives CASSLDQGYYGYTF.

V gene TRBV27 combines with J gene TRBJ1-2, with a tentative D call TRBD1 (6 bases). The CDR3 is made up of 14 amino acids. V lost 2 bases, J lost 6 bases, and 13 bases lay in between. Germline-derived CDR1 and CDR2 are MNHEY and SMNVEV (reference sequence). The CDR3 loop reads CASSLGYRENGYTF. CDR3 bases: TGTGCCAGCAGTTTAGGCTACAGGGAAAATGGCTACACCTTC.

The J gene is TRBJ1-6, the V gene TRBV7-2; no clear D gene. Germline CDR1 SGHTA, CDR2 FQGNSA. This CDR3 contains 15 residues. Trimming cost V 5 bases and J 7 bases, with 15 bases left between them. In nucleotides, the CDR3 is TGTGCCAGCAGCCCCCAGAGGTTAGGAAATTCACCCCTCCACTTT. Its protein product is CASSPQRLGNSPLHF.

CDR3 sequence (DNA): TGCGCCAGCAGCTTGTCAGAGCGGGGGGGATTCTACGAGCAGTACTTC. It encodes CASSLSERGGFYEQYF. The chain employs TRBV5-1 and TRBJ2-7; the match to TRBD2 covers 10 bases. The CDR3 loop spans 16 amino acids. Germline-derived CDR1 and CDR2 are SGHRS and YFSETQ. The V gene end was trimmed by 1 base and the J gene end by 3 bases; junction bases not matched to a gene: 7.

This rearrangement joins TRBV12-3 or TRBV12-4 to TRBJ2-7; the D gene is possibly TRBD1 (5 bases). The CDR3 totals 12 residues. V was clipped by 5 bases and J by 6 bases, with 11 bases between them. The CDR3 is CASSPDSFEQYF. The CDR3 nucleotides are TGTGCCAGCAGTCCAGACAGTTTCGAGCAGTACTTC.

This clone has only a few counts. V is TRBV10-3 and J is TRBJ2-7; TRBD2 is a possible D gene (6 bases). There are 16 residues in the CDR3. From germline, CDR1 is ENHRY and CDR2 SYGVKD. V was pared by 0 bases and J by 2 bases, with 14 bases between. The DNA for the CDR3 is TGTGCCATCAGTGAGTCAGGGCGGGGAAACCCCTACGAGCAGTACTTC. It translates to CAISESGRGNPYEQYF.

The gene calls are TRBV18 and TRBJ1-1; D ambiguous. The V and J ends lost 6 bases and 0 bases respectively, with 8 bases between them. Per the germline V gene, CDR1 is KGHSH and CDR2 is LQKENI. This CDR3 has 13 residues. In DNA, the CDR3 is TGTGCCAGCTCGGTCGACATGAACACTGAAGCTTTCTTT. Amino acid sequence: CASSVDMNTEAFF.

The chain links TRBV28 to TRBJ2-1, with 9 bases fitting TRBD1. V lost 2 bases and J lost 6; bases outside the gene matches: 2. This CDR3 is built from 14 residues. From germline, CDR1 is MDHEN and CDR2 SYDVKM. CDR3 nucleotides: TGTGCCAGCAGTTTAGCACAGGGGGCCAATGAGCAGTTCTTC. It yields the protein CASSLAQGANEQFF.

The chain joins TRBV5-8 to TRBJ1-3; 7 nucleotides align to TRBD1. Losses at the gene ends were 2 bases for V and 1 base for J; bases not matched to a gene: 6. CDR1 is SGHTS, CDR2 YDEGEE, per germline. CDR3 length: 16 residues. The CDR3 loop is CASSFGDRASGNTIYF. As DNA, the CDR3 is TGTGCCAGCAGCTTCGGAGACAGGGCGTCTGGAAACACCATATATTTT.

The V and J genes are TRBV7-9 and TRBJ2-2; TRBD1 aligns across 9 bases. The junction had 8 bases not matched to a gene; V was cut back by 5 bases and J by 7 bases. CDR1 is SEHNR and CDR2 is FQNEAQ in the germline V gene (reference sequence). This CDR3 contains 15 residues. The CDR3 sequence is CASSHPGQGIGELFF. The CDR3 coding sequence is TGTGCCAGCAGCCATCCGGGACAGGGAATCGGGGAGCTGTTTTTT.

V is TRBV4-1 and J is TRBJ2-2, with D possibly TRBD2 on 6 matching bases. CDR3 length equals 19 residues. CDR1 is MGHRA and CDR2 is YSYEKL in the germline V gene. V lost 0 bases and J 0 bases, leaving 17 bases between the germline ends. The CDR3 sequence is CASSQDRGGVFSNTGELFF. The CDR3 DNA follows: TGCGCCAGCAGCCAAGATCGGGGCGGGGTCTTTTCGAACACCGGGGAGCTGTTTTTT.

The chain carries TRBV30 and TRBJ2-4; 10 nucleotides line up with TRBD1. V was clipped by 2 bases and J by 1 base; unmatched bases: 8. The CDR3 is made up of 17 amino acids. Germline V gene lookup returns CDR1 GTSNPN and CDR2 SVGIG (reference sequence). DNA of the CDR3: TGTGCCTGGAGTCAACCTTCGGGACAGGGGGCCAAAAACATTCAGTACTTC. Its translation is CAWSQPSGQGAKNIQYF.

For the CDR3, the DNA is TGTGCCATCAGTGAGTCCGGGCGGGCAGATACGCAGTATTTT. It codes for CAISESGRADTQYF. The chain is built from TRBV10-3 and TRBJ2-3; D perhaps matches TRBD2 (5 bases). V lost 0 bases and J 4 bases, leaving 8 bases between the germline ends. CDR3 length: 14 residues. Germline lookup yields CDR1 ENHRY and CDR2 SYGVKD.